Sequencing of this TCR beta chain was carried out in a study of blood T cell repertoires in COVID-19. Whole-study context: Sample material is recorded as cDNA or gDNA derived from T cells, B-cell-depleted T cells, or PBMCs.

The protocol was immunoSEQ multiplex PCR, while the TCRdb copy is restricted to in-frame clones and leaves out a portion. The table has roughly 100,000 clones, about four fifths seen once; the top ten hold roughly 37%. Germline V lookup: CDR1 KGHSH, CDR2 LQKENI. The CDR3 is made up of 14 amino acids. The V and J ends lost 5 bases and 4 bases, in that order; junction bases with no gene match: 5. Sequencing was performed on peripheral blood. The chain joins TRBV18 to TRBJ2-1; 7 nucleotides agree with TRBD1. The TCR comes from an elderly man with acute or convalescent COVID-19. CDR3 sequence reads: CASSSGQPYNEQFF. In DNA form, the CDR3 reads TGTGCCAGCTCATCGGGACAGCCTTACAATGAGCAGTTCTTC.